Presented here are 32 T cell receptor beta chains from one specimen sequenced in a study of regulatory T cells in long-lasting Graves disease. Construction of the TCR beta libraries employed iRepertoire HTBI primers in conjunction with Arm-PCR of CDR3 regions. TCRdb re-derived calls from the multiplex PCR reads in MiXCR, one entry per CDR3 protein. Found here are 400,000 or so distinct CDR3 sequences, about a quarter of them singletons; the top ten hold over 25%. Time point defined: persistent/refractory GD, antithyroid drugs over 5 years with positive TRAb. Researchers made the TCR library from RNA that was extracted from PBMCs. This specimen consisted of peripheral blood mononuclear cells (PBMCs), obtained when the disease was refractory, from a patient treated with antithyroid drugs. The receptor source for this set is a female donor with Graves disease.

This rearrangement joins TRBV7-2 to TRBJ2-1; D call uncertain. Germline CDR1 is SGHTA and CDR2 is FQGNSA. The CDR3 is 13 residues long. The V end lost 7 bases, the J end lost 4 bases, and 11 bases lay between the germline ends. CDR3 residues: CASTRSSYNEQFF. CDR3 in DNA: TGTGCCAGCACCCGGAGTTCATACAATGAGCAGTTCTTC.

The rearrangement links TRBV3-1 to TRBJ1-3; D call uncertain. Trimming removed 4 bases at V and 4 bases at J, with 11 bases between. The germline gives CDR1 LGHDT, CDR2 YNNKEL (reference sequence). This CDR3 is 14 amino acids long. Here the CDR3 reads CASSPQAAGNTIYF. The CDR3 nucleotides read TGTGCCAGCAGCCCGCAGGCAGCGGGAAACACCATATATTTT.

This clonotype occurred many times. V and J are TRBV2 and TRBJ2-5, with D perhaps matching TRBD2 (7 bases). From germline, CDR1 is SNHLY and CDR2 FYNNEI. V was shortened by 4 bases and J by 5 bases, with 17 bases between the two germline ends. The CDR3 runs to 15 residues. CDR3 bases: TGTGCCAGCAGTGTGGAGGGGGGGATAGGCGAGACCCAGTACTTC. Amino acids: CASSVEGGIGETQYF.

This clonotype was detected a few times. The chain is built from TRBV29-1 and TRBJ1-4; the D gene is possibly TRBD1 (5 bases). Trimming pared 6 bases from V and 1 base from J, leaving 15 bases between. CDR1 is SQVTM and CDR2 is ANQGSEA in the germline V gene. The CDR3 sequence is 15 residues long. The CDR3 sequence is CSVQLGDGTNEKLFF. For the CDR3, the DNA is TGCAGCGTCCAGCTAGGGGATGGAACTAATGAAAAACTGTTTTTT. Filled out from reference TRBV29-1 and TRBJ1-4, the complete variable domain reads SAVISQKPSRDICQRGTSLTIQCQVDSQVTMMFWYRQQPGQSLTLIATANQGSEATYESGFVIDKFPISRPNLTFSTLTVSNMSPEDSSIYLCSVQLGDGTNEKLFFGSGTQLSVL.

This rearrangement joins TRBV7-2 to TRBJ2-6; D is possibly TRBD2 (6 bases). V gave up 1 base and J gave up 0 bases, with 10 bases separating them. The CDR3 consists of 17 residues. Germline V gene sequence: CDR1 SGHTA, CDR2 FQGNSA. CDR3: CASSLVGLSSGANVLTF. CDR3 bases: TGTGCCAGCAGCTTAGTGGGACTGAGCTCTGGGGCCAACGTCCTGACTTTC.

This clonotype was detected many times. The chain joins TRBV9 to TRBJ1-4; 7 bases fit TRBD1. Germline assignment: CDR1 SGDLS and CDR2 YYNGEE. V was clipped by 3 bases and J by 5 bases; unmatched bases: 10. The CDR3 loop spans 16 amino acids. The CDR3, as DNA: TGTGCCAGCAGCGCCACGGGGACAGCCAGGAATGAAAAACTGTTTTTT. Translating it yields CASSATGTARNEKLFF.

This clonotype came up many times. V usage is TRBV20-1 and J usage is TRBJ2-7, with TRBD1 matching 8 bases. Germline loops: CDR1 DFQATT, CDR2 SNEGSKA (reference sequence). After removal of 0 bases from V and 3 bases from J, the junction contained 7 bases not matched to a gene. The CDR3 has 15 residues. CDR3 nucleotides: TGCAGTGCTAGAGATCGGCTAACAGGGGGCTACGAGCAGTACTTC. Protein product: CSARDRLTGGYEQYF.

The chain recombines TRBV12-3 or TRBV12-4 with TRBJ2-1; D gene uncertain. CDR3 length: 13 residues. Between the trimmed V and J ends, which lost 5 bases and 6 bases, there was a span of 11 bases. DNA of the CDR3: TGTGCCAGCAGTGCCCCCATTCCCAATGAGCAGTTCTTC. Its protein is CASSAPIPNEQFF.

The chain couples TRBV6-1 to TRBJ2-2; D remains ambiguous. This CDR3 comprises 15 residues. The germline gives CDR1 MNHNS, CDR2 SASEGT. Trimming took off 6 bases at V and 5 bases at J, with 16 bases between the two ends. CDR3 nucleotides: TGTGCCAGCAGGGAAAACCCGCTTAGGACCGGGGAGCTGTTTTTT. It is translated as CASRENPLRTGELFF.

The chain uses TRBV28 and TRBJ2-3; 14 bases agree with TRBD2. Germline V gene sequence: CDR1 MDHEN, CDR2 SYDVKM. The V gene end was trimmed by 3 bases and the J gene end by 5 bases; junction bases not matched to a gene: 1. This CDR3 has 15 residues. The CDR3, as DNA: TGTGCCAGCAGTTTCGGGACTAGCGGGGGAGATACGCAGTATTTT. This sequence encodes CASSFGTSGGDTQYF.

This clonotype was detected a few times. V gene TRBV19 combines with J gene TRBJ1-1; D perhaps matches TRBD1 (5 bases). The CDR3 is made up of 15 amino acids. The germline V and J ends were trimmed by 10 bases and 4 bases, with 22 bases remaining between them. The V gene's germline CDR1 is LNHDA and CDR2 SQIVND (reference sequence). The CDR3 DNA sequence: TGTGCCACCTTAATAATGTGGGGCACCAGCACTGAAGCTTTCTTT. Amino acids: CATLIMWGTSTEAFF.

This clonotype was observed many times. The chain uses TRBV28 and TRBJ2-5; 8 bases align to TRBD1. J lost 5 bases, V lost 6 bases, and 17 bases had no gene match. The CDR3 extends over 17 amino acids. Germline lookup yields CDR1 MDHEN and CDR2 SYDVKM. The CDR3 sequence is CASSPPRGRGQGETQYF. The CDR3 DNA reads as TGTGCCAGCAGCCCCCCCCGTGGCAGGGGGCAGGGGGAGACCCAGTACTTC. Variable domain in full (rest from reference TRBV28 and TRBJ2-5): DVKVTQSSRYLVKRTGEKVFLECVQDMDHENMFWYRQDPGLGLRLIYFSYDVKMKEKGDIPEGYSVSREKKERFSLILESASTNQTSMYLCASSPPRGRGQGETQYFGPGTRLLVL.

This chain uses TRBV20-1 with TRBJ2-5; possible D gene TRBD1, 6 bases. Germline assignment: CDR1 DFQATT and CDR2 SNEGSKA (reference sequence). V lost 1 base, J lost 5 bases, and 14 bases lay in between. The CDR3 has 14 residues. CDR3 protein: CSARGRGWKETQYF. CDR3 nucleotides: TGCAGTGCTAGAGGCAGGGGTTGGAAGGAGACCCAGTACTTC.

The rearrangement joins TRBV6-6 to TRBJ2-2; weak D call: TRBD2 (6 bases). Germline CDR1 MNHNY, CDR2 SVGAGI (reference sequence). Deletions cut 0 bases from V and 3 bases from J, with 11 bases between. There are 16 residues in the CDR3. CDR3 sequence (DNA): TGTGCCAGCAGTTACTCGGCAGGGACTCACACCGGGGAGCTGTTTTTT. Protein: CASSYSAGTHTGELFF.

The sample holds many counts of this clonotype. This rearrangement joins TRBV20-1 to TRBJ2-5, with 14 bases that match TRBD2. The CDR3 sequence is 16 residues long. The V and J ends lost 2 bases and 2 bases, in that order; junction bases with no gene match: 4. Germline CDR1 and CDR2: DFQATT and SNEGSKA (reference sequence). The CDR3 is CSARPGLAGVQETQYF. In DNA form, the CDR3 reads TGCAGTGCTAGACCGGGACTAGCGGGAGTACAAGAGACCCAGTACTTC.

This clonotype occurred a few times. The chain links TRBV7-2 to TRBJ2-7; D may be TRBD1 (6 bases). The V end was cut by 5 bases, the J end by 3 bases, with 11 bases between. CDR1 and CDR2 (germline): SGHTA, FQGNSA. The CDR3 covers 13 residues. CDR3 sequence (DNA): TGTGCCAGCAGCCCCAGGGGTAACTACGAGCAGTACTTC. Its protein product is CASSPRGNYEQYF.

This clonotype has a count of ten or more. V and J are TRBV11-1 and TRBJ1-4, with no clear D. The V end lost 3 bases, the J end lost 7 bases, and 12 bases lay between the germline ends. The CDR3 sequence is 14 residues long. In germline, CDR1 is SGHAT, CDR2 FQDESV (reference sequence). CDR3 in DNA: TGTGCCAGCAGCTTCGGTCCACTTGGTGAAAAACTGTTTTTT. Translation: CASSFGPLGEKLFF.

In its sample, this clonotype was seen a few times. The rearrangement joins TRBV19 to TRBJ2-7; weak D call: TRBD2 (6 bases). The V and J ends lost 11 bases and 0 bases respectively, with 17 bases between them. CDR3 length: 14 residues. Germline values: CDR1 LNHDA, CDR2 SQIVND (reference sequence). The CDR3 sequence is CASSSTGDSYEQYF. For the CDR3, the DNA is TGTGCCTCATCGAGTACGGGGGACTCCTACGAGCAGTACTTC.

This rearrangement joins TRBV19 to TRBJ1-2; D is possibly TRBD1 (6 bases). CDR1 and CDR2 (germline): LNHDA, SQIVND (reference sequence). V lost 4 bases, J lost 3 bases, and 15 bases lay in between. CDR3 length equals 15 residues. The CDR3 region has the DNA TGTGCCAGTAGTAGGCTGGGGGACAACCACTATGGCTACACCTTC. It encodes CASSRLGDNHYGYTF.

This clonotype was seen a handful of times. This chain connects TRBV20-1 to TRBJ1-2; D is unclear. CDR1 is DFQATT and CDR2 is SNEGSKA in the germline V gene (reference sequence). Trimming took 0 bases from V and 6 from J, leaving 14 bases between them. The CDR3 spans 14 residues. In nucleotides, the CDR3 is TGCAGTGCTAGAGATCTCAGGTTGTGGGATGGCTACACCTTC. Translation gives CSARDLRLWDGYTF.

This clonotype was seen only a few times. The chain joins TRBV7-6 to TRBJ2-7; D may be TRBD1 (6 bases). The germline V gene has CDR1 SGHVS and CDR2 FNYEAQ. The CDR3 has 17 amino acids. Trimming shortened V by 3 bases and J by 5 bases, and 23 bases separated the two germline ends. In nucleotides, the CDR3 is TGTGCCAGCAGCTTTAGCACCGGGACATGGCTGGTGAACGAGCAGTACTTC. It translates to CASSFSTGTWLVNEQYF.

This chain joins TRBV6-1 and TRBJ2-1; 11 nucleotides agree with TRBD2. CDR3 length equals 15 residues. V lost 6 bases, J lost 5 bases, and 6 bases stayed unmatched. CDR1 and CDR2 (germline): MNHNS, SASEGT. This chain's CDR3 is CASSTSGSGHNEQFF. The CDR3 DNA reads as TGTGCCAGCAGCACTAGCGGGAGTGGTCACAATGAGCAGTTCTTC.

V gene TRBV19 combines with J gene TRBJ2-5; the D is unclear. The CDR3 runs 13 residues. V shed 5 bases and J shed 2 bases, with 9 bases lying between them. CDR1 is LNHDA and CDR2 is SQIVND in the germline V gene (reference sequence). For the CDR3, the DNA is TGTGCCAGTAGTCAGGTCGAACAAGAGACCCAGTACTTC. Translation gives CASSQVEQETQYF.

The CDR3 DNA sequence: TGCGCCAGCAGCTTACCCGGGACAGGGAAAACTGAAGCTTTCTTT. Translated, it gives CASSLPGTGKTEAFF. The genes are TRBV5-1 and TRBJ1-1; TRBD1 matches at 9 bases. The junction had 7 bases not matched to a gene; V was cut back by 2 bases and J by 5 bases. The CDR3 totals 15 residues. The germline V gene encodes CDR1 SGHRS and CDR2 YFSETQ.

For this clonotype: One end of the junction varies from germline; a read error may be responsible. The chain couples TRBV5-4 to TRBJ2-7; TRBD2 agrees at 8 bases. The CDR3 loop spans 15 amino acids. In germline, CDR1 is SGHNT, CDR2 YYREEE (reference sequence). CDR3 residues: CAGSLVAGGNYEQYF. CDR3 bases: TGTGCCGGCAGCTTGGTGGCGGGAGGAAACTACGAGCAGTACTTC.

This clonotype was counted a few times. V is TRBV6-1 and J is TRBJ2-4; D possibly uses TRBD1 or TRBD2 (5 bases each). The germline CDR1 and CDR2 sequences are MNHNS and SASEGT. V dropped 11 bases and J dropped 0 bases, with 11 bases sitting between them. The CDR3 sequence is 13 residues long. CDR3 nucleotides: TGTGCCGTCCGGGACGGAGCCAAAAACATTCAGTACTTC. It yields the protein CAVRDGAKNIQYF.

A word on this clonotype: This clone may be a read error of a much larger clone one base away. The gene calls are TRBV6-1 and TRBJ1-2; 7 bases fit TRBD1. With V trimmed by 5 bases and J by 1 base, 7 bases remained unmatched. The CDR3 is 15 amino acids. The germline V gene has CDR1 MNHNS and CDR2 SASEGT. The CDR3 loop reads CASSPTGADNYGYTF. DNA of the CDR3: TGTGCCAGCAGTCCCACAGGGGCGGATAACTATGGCTACACCTTC.

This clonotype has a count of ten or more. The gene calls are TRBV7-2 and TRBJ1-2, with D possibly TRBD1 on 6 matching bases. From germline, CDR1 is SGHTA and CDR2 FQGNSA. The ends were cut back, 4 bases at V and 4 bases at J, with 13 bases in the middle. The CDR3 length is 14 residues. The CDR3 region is CASSSNRDPYGYTF. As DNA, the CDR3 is TGTGCCAGCAGCTCCAACAGGGACCCCTATGGCTACACCTTC.

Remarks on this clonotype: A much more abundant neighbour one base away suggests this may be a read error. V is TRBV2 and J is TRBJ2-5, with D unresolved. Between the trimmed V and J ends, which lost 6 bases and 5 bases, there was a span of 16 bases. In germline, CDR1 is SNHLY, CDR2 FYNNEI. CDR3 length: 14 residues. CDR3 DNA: TGTGCCAGCAGGTGGACGACCGATCCTGAGACCCAGTACTTC. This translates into CASRWTTDPETQYF.

CDR3 DNA: TGCGCCAGCAGCTCCGCCGGGACGGAAAATGAAAAACTGTTTTTT. It yields the protein CASSSAGTENEKLFF. The chain combines TRBV5-1 with TRBJ1-4; D perhaps matches TRBD1 (5 bases). Trimming took off 3 bases at V and 5 bases at J, with 14 bases between the two ends. The V gene's germline CDR1 is SGHRS and CDR2 YFSETQ. The CDR3 spans 15 residues.

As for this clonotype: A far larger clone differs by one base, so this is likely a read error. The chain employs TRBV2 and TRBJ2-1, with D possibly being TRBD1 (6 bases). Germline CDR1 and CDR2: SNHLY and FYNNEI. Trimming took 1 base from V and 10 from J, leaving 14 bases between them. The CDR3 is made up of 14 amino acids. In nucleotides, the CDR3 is TGTGCCAGCAGTGAAGGGACAGCTTCCTACGAGCAGTTCTTC. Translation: CASSEGTASYEQFF.

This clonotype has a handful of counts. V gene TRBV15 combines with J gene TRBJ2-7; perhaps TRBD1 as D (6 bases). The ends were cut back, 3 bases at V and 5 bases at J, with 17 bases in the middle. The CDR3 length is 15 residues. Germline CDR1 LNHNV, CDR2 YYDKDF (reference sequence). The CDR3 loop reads CATSRGGQGTNEQYF. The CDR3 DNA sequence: TGTGCCACCAGCAGGGGTGGGCAGGGGACCAACGAGCAGTACTTC.